The T cell receptor beta chain described here comes from a study of T cells in Graves' hyperthyroidism and ophthalmopathy. This clonotype was observed once. As yet, its antigen is unknown. Any patient presenting with uncontrolled infection, other autoimmune disease, pregnancy or lactation was left out. In making diagnoses, clinical symptoms, serum thyroxine and TRAb, thyroid ultrasound and orbital computed tomography were all used. Notes on the study in general: Most thyroid clonotypes expanded above 0.001 appeared in blood too. Ophthalmopathy was predicted by the model a median of approximately 6.6 months ahead of onset.

This CDR3 spans 14 amino acids. J was trimmed by 7 bases and V by 10 bases; bases with no gene match: 11. CDR1 and CDR2 from the germline V gene are MDHEN and SYDVKM. TCR beta CDR3 regions were amplified from RNA. First-round RT-PCR of the TCR CDR3 relied on the HTBI primer set. In TCRdb, the multiplex PCR reads were re-called with MiXCR into one record per CDR3 protein. The sample records roughly 500,000 distinct CDR3 sequences, 40% to 55% being singletons. The rearrangement links TRBV28 to TRBJ2-7; 12 bases are shared with TRBD2. The source is an adult woman with Graves' disease, either hyperthyroidism or ophthalmopathy (not recorded which). The sequencing input was peripheral blood or thyroid tissue (not recorded which). In DNA form, the CDR3 reads TGTGCCATCTCGAGACTAGCGGGAGAGGGGGAGCAGTACTTC. Protein sequence: CAISRLAGEGEQYF.